This T cell receptor beta chain was sequenced for a study of T cell responses to AZD1222 COVID-19 vaccine. Study-wide results and limits: Reportedly, close to half of spike-specific TCRs are directed against unmutated variant regions.

The data were produced by immunoSEQ multiplex PCR, yet TCRdb's version contains in-frame clones alone and is incomplete. The table lists more than 150,000 clones, approximately 92% of them singletons. Regarding this clone: The antigen is not known.

CDR3 length equals 15 residues. V lost 3 bases and J lost 0, with 12 bases in between. Per the germline V gene, CDR1 is SGHTA and CDR2 is FQGNSA. The TCR originated in an adult in good health. Source: peripheral blood, taken on day 0 of AZD1222 vaccination. The chain carries TRBV7-2 and TRBJ2-7; maybe TRBD1 (6 bases). Here the CDR3 DNA reads TGTGCCAGCAGCTTCCGACAGGTTATCTCCTACGAGCAGTACTTC. Translated, it gives CASSFRQVISYEQYF.